These 11 T cell receptor beta chains came from one sample sequenced in a study of shared clonotypes between healthy human individuals. Generated by immunoSEQ multiplex PCR, the TCRdb table keeps only in-frame clones and is missing some. Altogether over a million clones are present, 70% to 80% being singletons, with the ten largest covering more than 0.55%. The sequencing input was memory CD4+ T cells from PBMCs. As to subset: CD45RA-negative fraction. The receptors were sampled from a man aged 18 to 29 in good health. Some clones in this sample may be carry-over from other donors' samples.

The rearrangement uses TRBV4-3 and TRBJ2-4; D unclear. Germline CDR1 is LGHNA and CDR2 is YSLEER. With 4 bases removed from V and 2 bases from J, the gap between germline ends came to 12 bases. The CDR3 length is 15 residues. CDR3 protein: CASSRATAPKNIQYF. The CDR3 DNA follows: TGCGCCAGCAGCCGGGCGACTGCCCCCAAAAACATTCAGTACTTC.

The genes are TRBV4-1 and TRBJ2-5, with D unclear. Germline lookup yields CDR1 MGHRA and CDR2 YSYEKL. The V gene lost 0 bases and the J gene lost 2 bases, with 4 bases spanning the gap. This CDR3 has 13 residues. The CDR3 loop reads CASSQDGQETQYF. The CDR3 region has the DNA TGCGCCAGCAGCCAAGACGGGCAAGAGACCCAGTACTTC.

This chain connects TRBV6-6 to TRBJ1-2; D gene ambiguous. The CDR3 length is 13 residues. V was trimmed by 0 bases and J by 8 bases, leaving 10 bases between them. Germline assignment: CDR1 MNHNY and CDR2 SVGAGI (reference sequence). The CDR3 is CASSYSEGNGYTF. The CDR3 DNA follows: TGTGCCAGCAGTTACTCGGAAGGGAACGGCTACACCTTC.

This chain connects TRBV5-6 to TRBJ1-5; 7 nucleotides match TRBD1. V dropped 4 bases and J dropped 5; count of bases not matched to a gene: 6. This CDR3 has 14 residues. Germline CDR1 SGHDT, CDR2 YYEEEE. The CDR3 DNA sequence: TGTGCCAGCAGCCTCGGACAGGCCGATCAGCCCCAGCATTTT. It translates to CASSLGQADQPQHF.

CDR3 loop: CASSSLPGGTKNIQYF. CDR3 in DNA: TGTGCCAGCAGCTCCCTCCCTGGGGGTACCAAAAACATTCAGTACTTC. The V call is TRBV7-8, the J call TRBJ2-4; D assignment may be TRBD1 or TRBD2 (5 bases each). Deletions cut 4 bases from V and 2 bases from J, with 15 bases between. This CDR3 region has 16 residues. CDR1 is SGHVS and CDR2 is FQNEAQ in the germline V gene.

The chain links TRBV7-9 to TRBJ2-5; D gene unclear. Germline loops: CDR1 SEHNR, CDR2 FQNEAQ (reference sequence). This CDR3 is 14 amino acids long. V lost 5 bases, J lost 5 bases, and 15 bases lay in between. CDR3 nucleotide sequence: TGTGCCAGCAGCAAAACCGCTTCTCGGGAGACCCAGTACTTC. Protein product: CASSKTASRETQYF. Combining the CDR3 with reference TRBV7-9 and TRBJ2-5 gives the whole variable domain DTGVSQNPRHKITKRGQNVTFRCDPISEHNRLYWYRQTLGQGPEFLTYFQNEAQLEKSRLLSDRFSAERPKGSFSTLEIQRTEQGDSAMYLCASSKTASRETQYFGPGTRLLVL.

This clone was observed a handful of times. The rearrangement uses TRBV10-3 and TRBJ2-3; no reliable D call. Germline V CDR1 and CDR2: ENHRY, SYGVKD. There are 15 residues in the CDR3. V lost 4 bases and J lost 0, with 11 bases in between. DNA for the CDR3: TGTGCCATCAGTGTCGTCCTCTCTAGCACAGATACGCAGTATTTT. It translates to CAISVVLSSTDTQYF.

V is TRBV5-6 and J is TRBJ1-1; D is perhaps TRBD1 (5 bases). Trimming shortened V by 3 bases and J by 3 bases, and 12 bases separated the two germline ends. Germline CDR1 reads SGHDT; CDR2 reads YYEEEE. This CDR3 is 14 amino acids long. CDR3 bases: TGTGCCAGCAGCTCAACGGGGGTGGACACTGAAGCTTTCTTT. It is translated as CASSSTGVDTEAFF. Variable domain in full (rest from reference TRBV5-6 and TRBJ1-1): DAGVTQSPTHLIKTRGQQVTLRCSPKSGHDTVSWYQQALGQGPQFIFQYYEEEERQRGNFPDRFSGHQFPNYSSELNVNALLLGDSALYLCASSSTGVDTEAFFGQGTRLTVV.

The CDR3 is CASSHTGTSTDTQYF. In DNA, the CDR3 is TGTGCCAGCAGTCACACAGGGACTAGCACAGATACGCAGTATTTT. This chain links TRBV9 with TRBJ2-3; D possibly uses TRBD1 or TRBD2 (6 bases each). The CDR3 extends over 15 amino acids. V was shortened by 5 bases and J by 0 bases, with 13 bases between the two germline ends. CDR1 and CDR2 from the germline V gene are SGDLS and YYNGEE.

V is TRBV10-2 and J is TRBJ1-2; 7 bases match TRBD1. The germline gives CDR1 WSHSY, CDR2 SAAADI. V shed 2 bases and J 8 bases; nucleotides not matched to a gene: 5. The CDR3 covers 13 residues. The CDR3 here is CASSERAGGGYTF. The CDR3 DNA reads TGCGCCAGCAGTGAGCGGGCAGGGGGAGGCTACACCTTC.

Comments on this clone: The identical CDR3 is also encoded by other nucleotide sequences in the sample. J is TRBJ2-3 and V is TRBV7-3, with D maybe TRBD2 (6 bases). The V gene's germline CDR1 is SGHTA and CDR2 FQGTGA. With 5 bases removed from V and 2 bases from J, the gap between germline ends came to 11 bases. This CDR3 comprises 14 residues. CDR3 bases: TGTGCCAGCAGCACCGGACTACCCACAGATACGCAGTATTTT. As protein: CASSTGLPTDTQYF.